Each of the 16 T cell receptor beta chains below was sequenced from the same sample in a study of blood T cell repertoires in COVID-19. Repertoires were generated with immunoSEQ multiplex PCR, while TCRdb's copy carries only in-frame clones and drops some. The data hold approximately 170,000 clones, with about 83% observed a single time. Sequencing was carried out using peripheral blood. Every receptor here comes from a man aged 40-55 years who had recovered from COVID-19.

J is TRBJ1-4 and V is TRBV5-4; D possibly corresponds to TRBD1 (5 bases). The CDR3 extends over 14 amino acids. The germline V and J ends were trimmed by 5 bases and 5 bases, with 13 bases remaining between them. Germline V lookup: CDR1 SGHNT, CDR2 YYREEE (reference sequence). DNA of the CDR3: TGTGCCAGCAGACCAACAGGCTCAAATGAAAAACTGTTTTTT. Translation gives CASRPTGSNEKLFF.

The V gene is TRBV11-2, the J gene TRBJ2-3; 8 bases fit TRBD2. This CDR3 contains 11 residues. Germline values: CDR1 SGHAT, CDR2 FQNNGV. The chain's CDR3 is CTSGHTDTQYF. The CDR3 nucleotides are TGTACTAGCGGCCACACAGATACGCAGTATTTT.

V is TRBV6-5 and J is TRBJ2-7, with TRBD1 matching over 9 bases. Germline values: CDR1 MNHEY, CDR2 SVGAGI. This CDR3 spans 13 amino acids. J was trimmed by 7 bases and V by 5 bases; bases with no gene match: 6. The CDR3, as DNA: TGTGCCAGCAGTCGGGACAGGGTGGGGGAGCAGTACTTC. It codes for CASSRDRVGEQYF.

This chain links TRBV6-2 or TRBV6-3 with TRBJ1-4; 8 bases line up with TRBD1. This CDR3 spans 18 amino acids. J gave up 3 bases and V 5 bases, and 14 bases lay outside the gene matches. Germline CDR1 is MNHEY and CDR2 is SVGEGT. The CDR3 nucleotides are TGTGCCAGCAGTGGGACAGGCGGAACACGGGCGGCTAATGAAAAACTGTTTTTT. As protein: CASSGTGGTRAANEKLFF.

The V gene is TRBV5-4, the J gene TRBJ1-1; D ambiguous. The germline CDR1 and CDR2 sequences are SGHNT and YYREEE (reference sequence). Between the trimmed V and J ends, which lost 4 bases and 7 bases, there was a span of 20 bases. The CDR3 is 15 residues long. Here the CDR3 reads CASSRELLTKNEAFF. DNA for the CDR3: TGTGCCAGCAGCCGGGAGCTATTAACTAAAAATGAAGCTTTCTTT.

V is TRBV6-6 and J is TRBJ2-1, with D perhaps TRBD2 (6 bases). The CDR3 has 13 amino acids. The ends were cut back, 5 bases at V and 7 bases at J, with 12 bases in the middle. Germline values: CDR1 MNHNY, CDR2 SVGAGI (reference sequence). CDR3 sequence reads: CASSPTSWNEQFF. Written as DNA, the CDR3 is TGTGCCAGCAGTCCGACTAGTTGGAATGAGCAGTTCTTC.

This clone showed up just once. The rearrangement uses TRBV6-2 or TRBV6-3 and TRBJ1-2, with TRBD1 identical over 8 bases. CDR3 length equals 14 residues. Trimming at V came to 6 bases and at J to 3 bases, leaving 6 bases not matched to a gene. CDR1 is MNHEY and CDR2 is SVGEGT in the germline V gene. The CDR3 spells CASSRQGNHYGYTF. The CDR3, as DNA: TGTGCCAGCAGCAGACAGGGGAACCACTATGGCTACACCTTC.

The chain recombines TRBV5-6 with TRBJ2-5, with TRBD2 matching 8 bases. V lost 5 bases to trimming and J lost 3 bases; unmatched junction nucleotides: 12. Looked up from germline, CDR1 is SGHDT and CDR2 is YYEEEE. The CDR3 has 16 amino acids. The chain's CDR3 is CASRWLSGGPKETQYF. In DNA form, the CDR3 reads TGTGCCAGCAGGTGGTTAAGCGGGGGACCAAAAGAGACCCAGTACTTC.

V usage is TRBV7-6 and J usage is TRBJ2-2; D ambiguous. The CDR3 covers 15 residues. Looked up from germline, CDR1 is SGHVS and CDR2 is FNYEAQ. Trimming pared 5 bases from V and 0 bases from J, leaving 10 bases between. The CDR3 is CASSTQIPNTGELFF. CDR3 coding DNA: TGTGCCAGCAGCACCCAGATCCCGAACACCGGGGAGCTGTTTTTT.

Ten or more counts support this clone. The chain couples TRBV28 to TRBJ2-3, with 7 nucleotides matching TRBD2. Trimming removed 6 bases from V and 2 bases from J; junction bases left unmatched: 8. Germline values: CDR1 MDHEN, CDR2 SYDVKM. This CDR3 is built from 15 residues. CDR3 bases: TGTGCCAGCAGCCCTCCTAGCGGTCTCACAGATACGCAGTATTTT. It specifies CASSPPSGLTDTQYF.

This chain links TRBV6-1 with TRBJ2-1; D uncertain. V lost 2 bases and J lost 6, with 8 bases in between. CDR1 and CDR2 from the germline V gene are MNHNS and SASEGT. The CDR3 runs to 13 residues. The CDR3 DNA sequence: TGTGCCAGCAGTGAAAGCCAGGTCAATGAGCAGTTCTTC. This translates into CASSESQVNEQFF.

The chain uses TRBV12-3 or TRBV12-4 and TRBJ2-1, with a tentative D call TRBD2 (5 bases). The V end lost 8 bases, the J end lost 14 bases, and 19 bases lay between the germline ends. The CDR3 runs to 12 residues. The CDR3 spells CASRDAGRKEFF. In nucleotides, the CDR3 is TGTGCCAGCCGCGACGCGGGCAGGAAAGAGTTCTTC.

V gene TRBV11-2 combines with J gene TRBJ2-1; D is unclear. The CDR3 runs to 13 residues. Germline CDR1 SGHAT, CDR2 FQNNGV. Deletions cut 5 bases from V and 7 bases from J, with 12 bases between. Here the CDR3 DNA reads TGTGCCAGCAGCCCTCTAGTTGGGAATGAGCAGTTCTTC. Residues: CASSPLVGNEQFF.

The chain links TRBV18 to TRBJ2-3; 12 bases align to TRBD1. V dropped 6 bases and J dropped 8; count of bases not matched to a gene: 9. The CDR3 spans 15 residues. Germline V gene lookup returns CDR1 KGHSH and CDR2 LQKENI. The DNA of the CDR3 is TGTGCCAGCTCGGGGGGACAGGGGGCGAGAAGTACGCAGTATTTT. It is translated as CASSGGQGARSTQYF.

This clone has a handful of counts. CDR3 loop: CASSLQGNSPLHF. The CDR3 DNA follows: TGTGCCAGCAGCTTGCAGGGGAATTCACCCCTCCACTTT. This rearrangement joins TRBV7-3 to TRBJ1-6; the D gene is possibly TRBD1 (6 bases). Trimming left V 3 bases short and J 7 bases short, with 7 bases between. CDR1 SGHTA and CDR2 FQGTGA come from the germline V gene. The CDR3 totals 13 residues.

The count of this clone is one. This chain joins TRBV11-2 and TRBJ1-1; 9 positions agree with TRBD1. The CDR3 has 15 residues. Germline assignment: CDR1 SGHAT and CDR2 FQNNGV. The V gene end was trimmed by 0 bases and the J gene end by 8 bases; junction bases not matched to a gene: 7. The CDR3 loop reads CASSLEGTGWGEAFF. The CDR3 DNA is TGTGCCAGCAGCTTAGAAGGGACAGGGTGGGGAGAAGCTTTCTTT.